The clone carrying this T cell receptor (beta chain) was found once. The entry originates in a study of blood T cell repertoires in COVID-19. Generated by immunoSEQ multiplex PCR, the TCRdb table keeps only in-frame clones and is missing some. The sample consists of roughly 380,000 clones, roughly nine tenths of them appearing once. This CDR3 has 16 residues. V was pared by 0 bases and J by 1 base, with 10 bases between. CDR1 LGHNA and CDR2 YNFKEQ come from the germline V gene. The genes are TRBV4-2 and TRBJ1-5, with D unresolved. Specimen: peripheral blood. The source is a woman aged 60-75 years with COVID-19, enrolled during active disease. As DNA, the CDR3 is TGTGCCAGCAGCCAAGATGTCACCCAGAGCAATCAGCCCCAGCATTTT. Translation gives CASSQDVTQSNQPQHF.